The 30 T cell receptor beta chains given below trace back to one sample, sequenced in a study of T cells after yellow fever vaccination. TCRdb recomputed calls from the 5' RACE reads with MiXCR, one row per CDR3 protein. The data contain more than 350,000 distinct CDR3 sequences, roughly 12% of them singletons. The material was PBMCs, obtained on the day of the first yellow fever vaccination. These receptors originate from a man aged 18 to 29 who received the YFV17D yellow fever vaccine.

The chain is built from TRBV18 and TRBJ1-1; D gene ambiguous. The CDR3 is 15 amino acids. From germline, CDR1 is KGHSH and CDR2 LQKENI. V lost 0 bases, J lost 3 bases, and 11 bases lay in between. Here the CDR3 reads CASSPPNFSDTEAFF. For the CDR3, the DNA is TGTGCCAGCTCACCACCGAATTTCTCGGACACTGAAGCTTTCTTT.

CDR3: CASSSTTGAPPYF. CDR3 DNA sequence: TGTGCCAGCAGCTCTACCACAGGGGCCCCGCCGTACTTC. The V gene is TRBV7-6, the J gene TRBJ2-7; 7 bases map to TRBD1. With V trimmed by 4 bases and J by 12 bases, 12 bases remained unmatched. The CDR3 consists of 13 residues. Germline V gene sequence: CDR1 SGHVS, CDR2 FNYEAQ.

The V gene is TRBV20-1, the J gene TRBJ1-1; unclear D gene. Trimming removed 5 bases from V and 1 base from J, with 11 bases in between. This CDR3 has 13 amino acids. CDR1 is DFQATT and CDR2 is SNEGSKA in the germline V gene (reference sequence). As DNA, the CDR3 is TGCAGTGCTGGCCAGGCCCAGAACACTGAAGCTTTCTTT. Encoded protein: CSAGQAQNTEAFF.

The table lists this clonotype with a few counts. The CDR3 loop reads CASTSQDRGGDGYTF. For the CDR3, the DNA is TGTGCCAGCACCTCACAGGACAGGGGGGGAGATGGCTACACCTTC. V gene TRBV12-3 or TRBV12-4 combines with J gene TRBJ1-2; 10 positions agree with TRBD1. CDR3 length: 15 residues. Trimming at V came to 7 bases and at J to 6 bases, leaving 11 bases not matched to a gene.

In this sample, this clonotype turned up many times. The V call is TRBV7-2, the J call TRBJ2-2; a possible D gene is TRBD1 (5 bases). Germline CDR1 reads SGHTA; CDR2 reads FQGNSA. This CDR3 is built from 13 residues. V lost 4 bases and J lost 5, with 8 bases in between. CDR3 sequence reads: CASSSQATGELFF. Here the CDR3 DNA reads TGTGCCAGCAGCTCACAGGCAACCGGGGAGCTGTTTTTT.

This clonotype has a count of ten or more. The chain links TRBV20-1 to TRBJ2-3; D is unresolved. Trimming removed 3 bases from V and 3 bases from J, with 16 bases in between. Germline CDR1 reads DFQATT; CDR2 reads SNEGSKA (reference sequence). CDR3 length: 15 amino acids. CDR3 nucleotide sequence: TGCAGTGCTAGGGCAGCCGAAGGAATTACAGATACGCAGTATTTT. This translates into CSARAAEGITDTQYF.

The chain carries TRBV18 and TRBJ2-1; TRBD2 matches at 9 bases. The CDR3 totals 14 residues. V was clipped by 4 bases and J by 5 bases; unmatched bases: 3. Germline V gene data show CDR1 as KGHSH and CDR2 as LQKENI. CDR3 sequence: CASSQTSGDNEQFF. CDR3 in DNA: TGTGCCAGCTCACAGACTAGCGGAGACAATGAGCAGTTCTTC.

In DNA form, the CDR3 reads TGTGCCAGCTCGAGAGTCCTGGGCGAGCAGTACGTC. This translates into CASSRVLGEQYV. The J gene is TRBJ2-7, the V gene TRBV18; no clear D gene. Germline lookup yields CDR1 KGHSH and CDR2 LQKENI. This CDR3 has 12 amino acids. Deletions cut 6 bases from V and 6 bases from J, with 12 bases between.

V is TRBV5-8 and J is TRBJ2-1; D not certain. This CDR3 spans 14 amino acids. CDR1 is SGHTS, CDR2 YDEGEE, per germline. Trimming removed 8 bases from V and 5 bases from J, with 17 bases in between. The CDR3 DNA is TGTGCCAGTATCATTGGACCGGCCCACAATGAGCAGTTCTTC. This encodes CASIIGPAHNEQFF.

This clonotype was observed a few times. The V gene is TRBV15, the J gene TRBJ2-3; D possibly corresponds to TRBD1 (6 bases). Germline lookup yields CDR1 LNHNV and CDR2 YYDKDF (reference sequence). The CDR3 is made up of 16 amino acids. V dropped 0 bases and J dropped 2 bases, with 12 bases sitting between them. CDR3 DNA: TGTGCCACCAGCAGAGATTTAACAGGGACCACAGATACGCAGTATTTT. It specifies CATSRDLTGTTDTQYF.

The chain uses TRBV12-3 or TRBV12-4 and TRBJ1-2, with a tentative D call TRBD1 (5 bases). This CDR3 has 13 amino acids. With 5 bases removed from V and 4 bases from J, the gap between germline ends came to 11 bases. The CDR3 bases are TGTGCCAGCAGTCCGGGGACCGTCTATGGCTACACCTTC. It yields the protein CASSPGTVYGYTF.

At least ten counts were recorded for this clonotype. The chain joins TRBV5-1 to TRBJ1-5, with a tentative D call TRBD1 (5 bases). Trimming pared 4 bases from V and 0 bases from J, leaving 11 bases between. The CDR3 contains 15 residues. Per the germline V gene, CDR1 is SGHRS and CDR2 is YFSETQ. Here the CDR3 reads CASSPGADSNQPQHF. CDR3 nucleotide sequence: TGCGCCAGCAGCCCCGGGGCAGATAGCAATCAGCCCCAGCATTTT.

CDR3 protein: CASSYGSGLSYEQYF. The CDR3 DNA follows: TGTGCCAGCAGTTACGGATCGGGACTATCCTACGAGCAGTACTTC. V usage is TRBV6-5 and J usage is TRBJ2-7, with TRBD2 identical over 7 bases. This CDR3 is built from 15 residues. In germline, CDR1 is MNHEY, CDR2 SVGAGI. The V gene end was trimmed by 2 bases and the J gene end by 1 base; junction bases not matched to a gene: 5.

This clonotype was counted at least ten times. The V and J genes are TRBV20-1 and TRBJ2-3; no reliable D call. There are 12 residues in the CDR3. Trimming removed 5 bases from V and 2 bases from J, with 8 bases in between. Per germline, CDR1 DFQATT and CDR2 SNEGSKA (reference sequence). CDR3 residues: CSAAQITDTQYF. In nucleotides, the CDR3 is TGCAGTGCTGCACAGATCACAGATACGCAGTATTTT.

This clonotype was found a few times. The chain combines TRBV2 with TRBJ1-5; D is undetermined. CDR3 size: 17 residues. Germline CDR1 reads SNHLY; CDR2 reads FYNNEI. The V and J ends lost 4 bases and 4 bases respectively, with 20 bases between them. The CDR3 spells CASSGVFSAALNQPQHF. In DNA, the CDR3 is TGTGCCAGCAGTGGGGTTTTTAGTGCAGCGCTTAATCAGCCCCAGCATTTT.

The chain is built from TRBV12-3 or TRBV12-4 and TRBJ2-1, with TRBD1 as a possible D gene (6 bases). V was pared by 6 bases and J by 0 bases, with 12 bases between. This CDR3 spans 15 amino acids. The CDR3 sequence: CASRSDRNSYNEQFF. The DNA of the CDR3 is TGTGCCAGCAGATCCGACAGGAACTCCTACAATGAGCAGTTCTTC.

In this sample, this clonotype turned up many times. CDR3: CSVRKGQGFSGELFF. The DNA for the CDR3 is TGCAGCGTGAGGAAGGGACAGGGATTCAGCGGGGAGCTGTTTTTT. The rearrangement links TRBV29-1 to TRBJ2-2, with 9 bases fitting TRBD1. There are 15 residues in the CDR3. CDR1 is SQVTM, CDR2 ANQGSEA, per germline. J lost 7 bases, V lost 6 bases, and 12 bases had no gene match.

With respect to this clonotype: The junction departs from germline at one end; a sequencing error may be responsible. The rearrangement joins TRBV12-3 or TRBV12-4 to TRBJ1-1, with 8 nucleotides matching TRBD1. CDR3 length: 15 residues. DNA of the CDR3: TGTGCCAGCAGGGACAGGGATAGGATGAACACTGAAGATTTCTTT. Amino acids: CASRDRDRMNTEDFF.

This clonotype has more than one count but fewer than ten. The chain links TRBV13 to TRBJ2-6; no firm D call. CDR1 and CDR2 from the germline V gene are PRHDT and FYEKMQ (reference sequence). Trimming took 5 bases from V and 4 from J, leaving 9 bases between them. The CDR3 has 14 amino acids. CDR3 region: CASSNGSGANVLTF. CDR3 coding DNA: TGTGCCAGCAGCAACGGTTCCGGGGCCAACGTCCTGACTTTC.

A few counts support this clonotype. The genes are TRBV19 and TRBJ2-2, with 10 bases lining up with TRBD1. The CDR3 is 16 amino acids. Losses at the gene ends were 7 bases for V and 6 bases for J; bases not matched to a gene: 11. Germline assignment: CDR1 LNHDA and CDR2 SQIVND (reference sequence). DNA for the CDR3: TGTGCCAGTACCTTGACAGGGGGCCTGAATTCCGGGGAGCTGTTTTTT. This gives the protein CASTLTGGLNSGELFF. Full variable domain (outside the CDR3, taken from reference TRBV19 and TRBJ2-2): DGGITQSPKYLFRKEGQNVTLSCEQNLNHDAMYWYRQDPGQGLRLIYYSQIVNDFQKGDIAEGYSVSREKKESFPLTVTSAQKNPTAFYLCASTLTGGLNSGELFFGEGSRLTVL.

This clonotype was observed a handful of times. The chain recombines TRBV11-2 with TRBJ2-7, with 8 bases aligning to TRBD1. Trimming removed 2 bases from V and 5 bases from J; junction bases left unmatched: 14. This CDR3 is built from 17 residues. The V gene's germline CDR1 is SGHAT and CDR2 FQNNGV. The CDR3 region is CASSLLGDRRLVHEQYF. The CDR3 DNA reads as TGTGCCAGCAGCTTACTCGGGGACAGGAGGCTCGTCCACGAGCAGTACTTC.

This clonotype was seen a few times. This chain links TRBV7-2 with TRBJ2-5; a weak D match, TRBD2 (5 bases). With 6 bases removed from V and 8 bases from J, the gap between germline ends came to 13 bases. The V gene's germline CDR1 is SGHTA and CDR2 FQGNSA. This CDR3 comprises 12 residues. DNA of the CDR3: TGTGCCAGCAGGGACTCATTATTCACCCAGTACTTC. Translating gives CASRDSLFTQYF.

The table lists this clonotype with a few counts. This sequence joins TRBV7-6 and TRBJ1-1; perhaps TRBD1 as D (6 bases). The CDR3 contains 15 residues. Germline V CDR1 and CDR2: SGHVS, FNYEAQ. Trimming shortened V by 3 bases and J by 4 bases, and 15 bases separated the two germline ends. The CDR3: CASSFGGKRGTEAFF. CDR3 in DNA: TGTGCCAGCAGCTTCGGGGGCAAAAGGGGCACTGAAGCTTTCTTT.

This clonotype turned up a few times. The CDR3 loop is CASSLAANSPLHF. Written as DNA, the CDR3 is TGTGCCAGCAGCTTGGCGGCTAATTCACCCCTCCACTTT. The rearrangement uses TRBV5-4 and TRBJ1-6; the D is unclear. The germline V gene has CDR1 SGHNT and CDR2 YYREEE (reference sequence). The CDR3 runs to 13 residues. V lost 0 bases and J 6 bases, leaving 4 bases between the germline ends.

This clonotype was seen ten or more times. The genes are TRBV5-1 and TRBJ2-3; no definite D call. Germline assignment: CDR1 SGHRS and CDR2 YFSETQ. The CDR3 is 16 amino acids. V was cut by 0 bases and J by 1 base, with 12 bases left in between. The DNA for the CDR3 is TGCGCCAGCAGCTTGGAAGCACAATCGCGCACAGATACGCAGTATTTT. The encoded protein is CASSLEAQSRTDTQYF. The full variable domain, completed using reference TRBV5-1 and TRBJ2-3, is KAGVTQTPRYLIKTRGQQVTLSCSPISGHRSVSWYQQTPGQGLQFLFEYFSETQRNKGNFPGRFSGRQFSNSRSEMNVSTLELGDSALYLCASSLEAQSRTDTQYFGPGTRLTVL.

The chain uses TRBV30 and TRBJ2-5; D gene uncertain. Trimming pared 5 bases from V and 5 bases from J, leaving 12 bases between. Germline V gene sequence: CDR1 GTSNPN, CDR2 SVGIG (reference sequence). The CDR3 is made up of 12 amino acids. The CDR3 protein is CAWDLGQETQYF. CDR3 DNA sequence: TGTGCCTGGGACCTAGGGCAGGAGACCCAGTACTTC.

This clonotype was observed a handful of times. In DNA form, the CDR3 reads TGTGCCAGCAGCCCGGGACTGGTGGACCCCTCCTACAATGAGCAGTTCTTC. Its translation is CASSPGLVDPSYNEQFF. V is TRBV9 and J is TRBJ2-1, with D possibly being TRBD2 (6 bases). Germline lookup yields CDR1 SGDLS and CDR2 YYNGEE. The CDR3 spans 17 residues. The germline V and J ends were trimmed by 4 bases and 0 bases, with 17 bases remaining between them.

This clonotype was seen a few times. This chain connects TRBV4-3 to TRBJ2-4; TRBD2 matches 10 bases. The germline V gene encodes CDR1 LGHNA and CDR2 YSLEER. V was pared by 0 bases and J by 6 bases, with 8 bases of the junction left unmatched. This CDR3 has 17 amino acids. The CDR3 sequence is CASSQETGAGGRNIQYF. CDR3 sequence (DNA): TGCGCCAGCAGCCAAGAAACGGGAGCGGGGGGGAGAAACATTCAGTACTTC.

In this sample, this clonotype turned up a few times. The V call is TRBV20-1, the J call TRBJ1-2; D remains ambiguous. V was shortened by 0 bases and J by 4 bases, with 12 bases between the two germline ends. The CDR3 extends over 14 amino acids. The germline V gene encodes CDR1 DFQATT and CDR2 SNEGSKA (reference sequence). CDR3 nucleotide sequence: TGCAGTGCTAGAGAACCGCTAGGTAGCTATGGCTACACCTTC. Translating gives CSAREPLGSYGYTF.

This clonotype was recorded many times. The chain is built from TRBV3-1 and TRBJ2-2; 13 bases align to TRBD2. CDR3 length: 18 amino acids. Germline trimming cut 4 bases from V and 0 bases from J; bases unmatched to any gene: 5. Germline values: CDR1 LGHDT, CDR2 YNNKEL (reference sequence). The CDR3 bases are TGTGCCAGCAGCCCCGGACTAGCGGGGGTCTCGAACACCGGGGAGCTGTTTTTT. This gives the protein CASSPGLAGVSNTGELFF.